A selection of T cell receptor beta chains follows, all from one sample in a study of T cell responses to AZD1222 COVID-19 vaccine. Generated by immunoSEQ multiplex PCR, the TCRdb table keeps only in-frame clones and is missing some. The data contain about 89,000 clones, approximately 89% of them singletons. Sequencing was performed on peripheral blood, taken 28 days after the second AZD1222 dose. Receptor source: an adult who received the AZD1222 COVID-19 vaccine. Both conserved end residues are part of each CDR3. The order of the fields is D gene, J gene, V gene, clone size, CDR3 protein, CDR3 DNA. D genes are given only for firm matches. For some rows the clone size is stated as once, few or many, or as a class when expanded; others skip it.

D gene: -; J gene: TRBJ1-1; V gene: TRBV4-1; clone size: -; CDR3 protein: CASSQGYTEAFF; CDR3 DNA: TGCGCCAGCAGCCAAGGGTACACTGAAGCTTTCTTT
D gene: TRBD1; J gene: TRBJ1-5; V gene: TRBV7-9; clone size: -; CDR3 protein: CASSRGWGQDQPQHF; CDR3 DNA: TGTGCCAGCAGCCGAGGCTGGGGACAGGATCAGCCCCAGCATTTT
D gene: -; J gene: TRBJ2-7; V gene: TRBV5-8; clone size: -; CDR3 protein: CAGLVNEQYF; CDR3 DNA: TGTGCAGGACTTGTGAACGAGCAGTACTTC
D gene: -; J gene: TRBJ1-4; V gene: TRBV28; clone size: once; CDR3 protein: CASSFSLGTRVHEKLFF; CDR3 DNA: TGTGCCAGCAGTTTTTCCCTCGGGACGCGGGTCCATGAAAAACTGTTTTTT
D gene: TRBD2; J gene: TRBJ2-2; V gene: TRBV4-1; clone size: -; CDR3 protein: CASSPGLAGGPTGELFF; CDR3 DNA: TGCGCCAGCAGCCCGGGACTAGCGGGGGGGCCCACCGGGGAGCTGTTTTTT
D gene: -; J gene: TRBJ1-1; V gene: TRBV5-1; clone size: -; CDR3 protein: CASRLRLGSTEAFF; CDR3 DNA: TGCGCCAGCCGCCTCCGGCTGGGGTCCACTGAAGCTTTCTTT
D gene: -; J gene: TRBJ2-1; V gene: TRBV3-1/TRBV3-2; clone size: -; CDR3 protein: CASSFDWGGEQFF; CDR3 DNA: TGTGCCAGCAGCTTCGACTGGGGCGGTGAGCAGTTCTTC
D gene: TRBD1; J gene: TRBJ1-4; V gene: TRBV14; clone size: -; CDR3 protein: CASSQGQGRGHEKLFF; CDR3 DNA: TGTGCCAGCAGCCAAGGACAGGGGAGGGGACATGAAAAACTGTTTTTT
D gene: -; J gene: TRBJ1-2; V gene: TRBV7-2; clone size: -; CDR3 protein: CASSLMRVDTTYGYTF; CDR3 DNA: TGTGCCAGCAGCTTAATGAGGGTGGACACAACCTATGGCTACACCTTC
D gene: TRBD1; J gene: TRBJ2-1; V gene: TRBV6-5; clone size: -; CDR3 protein: CASSLSGTDNEQFF; CDR3 DNA: TGTGCCAGCAGTTTATCCGGGACAGACAATGAGCAGTTCTTC
D gene: -; J gene: TRBJ1-1; V gene: TRBV2; clone size: few; CDR3 protein: CASSGGRNTEAFF; CDR3 DNA: TGTGCCAGCAGTGGGGGTAGGAACACTGAAGCTTTCTTT
D gene: TRBD1; J gene: TRBJ1-2; V gene: TRBV24-1; clone size: -; CDR3 protein: CATSDRQGNNYGYTF; CDR3 DNA: TGTGCCACCAGTGACCGACAGGGGAATAACTATGGCTACACCTTC
D gene: -; J gene: TRBJ1-1; V gene: TRBV7-2; clone size: -; CDR3 protein: CASSLSKPNLRRNTEAFF; CDR3 DNA: TGTGCCAGCAGCTTGTCCAAGCCTAATCTAAGGCGGAACACTGAAGCTTTCTTT
D gene: -; J gene: TRBJ2-3; V gene: TRBV2; clone size: -; CDR3 protein: CASSEALEGSADTQYF; CDR3 DNA: TGTGCCAGCAGTGAAGCGCTTGAGGGCAGCGCAGATACGCAGTATTTT
D gene: -; J gene: TRBJ2-6; V gene: TRBV7-6; clone size: -; CDR3 protein: CASSRPHRDSGANVLTF; CDR3 DNA: TGTGCCAGCAGCCGACCCCACAGGGATTCTGGGGCCAACGTCCTGACTTTC
D gene: -; J gene: TRBJ1-3; V gene: TRBV27; clone size: once; CDR3 protein: CASSDQPQGSGNTIYF; CDR3 DNA: TGTGCCAGCAGTGATCAACCACAGGGCTCTGGAAACACCATATATTTT
D gene: -; J gene: TRBJ2-7; V gene: TRBV6-4; clone size: -; CDR3 protein: CASSDKGEQYF; CDR3 DNA: TGTGCCAGCAGTGATAAGGGCGAGCAGTACTTC
D gene: -; J gene: TRBJ2-5; V gene: TRBV6-6; clone size: -; CDR3 protein: CASNHGLGVTKETQYF; CDR3 DNA: TGTGCCAGCAACCACGGATTAGGGGTTACTAAAGAGACCCAGTACTTC
D gene: -; J gene: TRBJ1-1; V gene: TRBV18; clone size: -; CDR3 protein: CASSPSAGRTEAFF; CDR3 DNA: TGTGCCAGCTCACCTTCCGCCGGACGGACTGAAGCTTTCTTT
D gene: TRBD1; J gene: TRBJ1-2; V gene: TRBV7-3; clone size: -; CDR3 protein: CASSLQGQAVYGYTF; CDR3 DNA: TGTGCCAGCAGCTTACAAGGACAGGCCGTCTATGGCTACACCTTC
D gene: -; J gene: TRBJ2-1; V gene: TRBV30; clone size: -; CDR3 protein: CAWSAEADNEQFF; CDR3 DNA: TGTGCCTGGAGTGCGGAGGCGGACAATGAGCAGTTCTTC
D gene: -; J gene: TRBJ1-5; V gene: TRBV30; clone size: -; CDR3 protein: CAWSGVQRNQPQHF; CDR3 DNA: TGTGCCTGGAGTGGGGTCCAGCGCAATCAGCCCCAGCATTTT
D gene: -; J gene: TRBJ1-5; V gene: TRBV11-2; clone size: -; CDR3 protein: CASSLEGVSNQPQHF; CDR3 DNA: TGTGCCAGCAGCTTAGAGGGGGTTAGCAATCAGCCCCAGCATTTT
D gene: TRBD1; J gene: TRBJ1-1; V gene: TRBV9; clone size: -; CDR3 protein: CASSQTGTGYEAFF; CDR3 DNA: TGTGCCAGCAGCCAGACCGGGACAGGGTATGAAGCTTTCTTT
D gene: -; J gene: TRBJ1-3; V gene: TRBV11-2; clone size: few; CDR3 protein: CATTQRGSGNTIYF; CDR3 DNA: TGTGCCACCACCCAAAGGGGGTCGGGAAACACCATATATTTT
D gene: -; J gene: TRBJ1-1; V gene: TRBV12-3/TRBV12-4; clone size: -; CDR3 protein: CASRRGLDTEAFF; CDR3 DNA: TGTGCCAGCAGGCGGGGGCTGGACACTGAAGCTTTCTTT
D gene: TRBD1; J gene: TRBJ1-2; V gene: TRBV19; clone size: -; CDR3 protein: CASIRVSGGAGGYTF; CDR3 DNA: TGTGCCAGTATCCGGGTGTCAGGGGGCGCTGGTGGCTACACCTTC
D gene: -; J gene: TRBJ2-2; V gene: TRBV13; clone size: -; CDR3 protein: CASSLERWNSGNTGELFF; CDR3 DNA: TGTGCCAGCAGCTTAGAAAGGTGGAATAGTGGGAACACCGGGGAGCTGTTTTTT
D gene: -; J gene: TRBJ2-1; V gene: TRBV28; clone size: -; CDR3 protein: CASTHSPTVQFF; CDR3 DNA: TGTGCCAGCACCCACTCGCCGACAGTTCAGTTCTTC
D gene: -; J gene: TRBJ1-1; V gene: TRBV6-1; clone size: -; CDR3 protein: CASSDRPSRWDTEAFF; CDR3 DNA: TGTGCCAGCAGTGATAGGCCCTCCCGGTGGGACACTGAAGCTTTCTTT
D gene: -; J gene: TRBJ1-4; V gene: TRBV6-1; clone size: -; CDR3 protein: CASSESGVRTNEKLFF; CDR3 DNA: TGTGCCAGCAGTGAATCTGGGGTCAGGACTAATGAAAAACTGTTTTTT
D gene: TRBD2; J gene: TRBJ2-1; V gene: TRBV30; clone size: -; CDR3 protein: CAWKDLGGYNEQFF; CDR3 DNA: TGTGCCTGGAAGGATCTGGGGGGGTACAATGAGCAGTTCTTC
D gene: -; J gene: TRBJ2-2; V gene: TRBV11-2; clone size: -; CDR3 protein: CASSPNTGELFF; CDR3 DNA: TGTGCCAGCAGTCCTAACACCGGGGAGCTGTTTTTT
D gene: -; J gene: TRBJ2-7; V gene: TRBV24-1; clone size: -; CDR3 protein: CATSGTGNREQYF; CDR3 DNA: TGTGCCACCAGTGGAACAGGGAACCGCGAGCAGTACTTC
D gene: -; J gene: TRBJ2-3; V gene: TRBV4-1; clone size: -; CDR3 protein: CASSQDSKRLTDTQYF; CDR3 DNA: TGCGCCAGCAGCCAAGATAGCAAGCGCCTCACAGATACGCAGTATTTT
D gene: -; J gene: TRBJ1-1; V gene: TRBV12-3/TRBV12-4; clone size: -; CDR3 protein: CASSLYLNTEAFF; CDR3 DNA: TGTGCCAGCAGTCTTTATTTAAACACTGAAGCTTTCTTT
D gene: -; J gene: TRBJ1-4; V gene: TRBV14; clone size: -; CDR3 protein: CASSLPLNEKLFF; CDR3 DNA: TGTGCCAGCAGCCTCCCCTTGAATGAAAAACTGTTTTTT
D gene: -; J gene: TRBJ1-5; V gene: TRBV5-5; clone size: -; CDR3 protein: CASSLVSRPGNQPQHF; CDR3 DNA: TGTGCCAGCAGCTTGGTGTCCCGCCCGGGCAATCAGCCCCAGCATTTT
D gene: -; J gene: TRBJ2-1; V gene: TRBV11-2; clone size: -; CDR3 protein: CASRLRASYNEQFF; CDR3 DNA: TGTGCCAGCAGGCTGCGGGCCTCCTACAATGAGCAGTTCTTC
D gene: TRBD1; J gene: TRBJ1-2; V gene: TRBV27; clone size: -; CDR3 protein: CASRASGGDGYTF; CDR3 DNA: TGTGCCAGCAGGGCTTCAGGGGGTGATGGCTACACCTTC
D gene: -; J gene: TRBJ1-2; V gene: TRBV27; clone size: -; CDR3 protein: CASSWTLNYGYTF; CDR3 DNA: TGTGCCAGCAGCTGGACACTTAACTATGGCTACACCTTC
D gene: -; J gene: TRBJ1-1; V gene: TRBV30; clone size: -; CDR3 protein: CAWNRERLNTEAFF; CDR3 DNA: TGTGCCTGGAACAGGGAGAGATTGAACACTGAAGCTTTCTTT
D gene: -; J gene: TRBJ2-3; V gene: TRBV11-2; clone size: -; CDR3 protein: CASSLTWTPTSTDTQYF; CDR3 DNA: TGTGCCAGCAGCCTAACCTGGACCCCCACTAGCACAGATACGCAGTATTTT
D gene: -; J gene: TRBJ2-3; V gene: TRBV24-1; clone size: -; CDR3 protein: CATSGGVTDTQYF; CDR3 DNA: TGTGCCACCAGTGGGGGCGTCACAGATACGCAGTATTTT
D gene: -; J gene: TRBJ1-1; V gene: TRBV5-1; clone size: -; CDR3 protein: CASSFQTNTNTEAFF; CDR3 DNA: TGCGCCAGCAGCTTTCAGACAAACACGAACACTGAAGCTTTCTTT
D gene: -; J gene: TRBJ2-7; V gene: TRBV4-2; clone size: -; CDR3 protein: CASSQVGTGDEQYF; CDR3 DNA: TGTGCCAGCAGCCAAGTTGGGACCGGAGACGAGCAGTACTTC
D gene: -; J gene: TRBJ1-2; V gene: TRBV29-1; clone size: -; CDR3 protein: CSVGNPENYGYTF; CDR3 DNA: TGCAGCGTTGGAAACCCGGAGAACTATGGCTACACCTTC
D gene: TRBD2; J gene: TRBJ2-1; V gene: TRBV9; clone size: -; CDR3 protein: CASSVVSGGPGNEQFF; CDR3 DNA: TGTGCCAGCAGCGTAGTTTCGGGGGGGCCTGGCAATGAGCAGTTCTTC
D gene: -; J gene: TRBJ2-2; V gene: TRBV5-4; clone size: once; CDR3 protein: CASSLGAQGPTGELFF; CDR3 DNA: TGTGCCAGCAGCTTGGGGGCCCAGGGGCCAACCGGGGAGCTGTTTTTT
D gene: -; J gene: TRBJ2-3; V gene: TRBV15; clone size: -; CDR3 protein: CATSRDRGAGDTQYF; CDR3 DNA: TGTGCCACCAGCAGAGATCGGGGTGCGGGAGATACGCAGTATTTT
D gene: TRBD2; J gene: TRBJ2-3; V gene: TRBV5-1; clone size: once; CDR3 protein: CASRSGTADTQYF; CDR3 DNA: TGCGCCAGCAGGAGCGGGACGGCAGATACGCAGTATTTT
D gene: -; J gene: TRBJ1-1; V gene: TRBV5-1; clone size: -; CDR3 protein: CASSLKVEQEAFF; CDR3 DNA: TGCGCCAGCAGCTTGAAGGTCGAGCAGGAAGCTTTCTTT
D gene: -; J gene: TRBJ1-2; V gene: TRBV5-4; clone size: -; CDR3 protein: CASSWDLTGPSGYTF; CDR3 DNA: TGTGCCAGCAGCTGGGACCTAACGGGGCCTAGCGGCTACACCTTC
D gene: -; J gene: TRBJ1-1; V gene: TRBV6-5; clone size: -; CDR3 protein: CAIPRGTEAFF; CDR3 DNA: TGTGCCATCCCCAGGGGCACTGAAGCTTTCTTT
D gene: -; J gene: TRBJ2-3; V gene: TRBV24-1; clone size: -; CDR3 protein: CATSGPWGADTQYF; CDR3 DNA: TGTGCCACCAGTGGTCCGTGGGGCGCAGATACGCAGTATTTT
D gene: -; J gene: TRBJ1-4; V gene: TRBV21-1; clone size: -; CDR3 protein: CASSKGTGVEFNEKLFF; CDR3 DNA: TGTGCCAGCAGCAAGGGGACAGGGGTGGAATTTAATGAAAAACTGTTTTTT
D gene: -; J gene: TRBJ1-5; V gene: TRBV4-2; clone size: -; CDR3 protein: CASSQAQGSNQPQHF; CDR3 DNA: TGTGCCAGCAGCCAAGCACAGGGTAGCAATCAGCCCCAGCATTTT
D gene: -; J gene: TRBJ1-5; V gene: TRBV19; clone size: -; CDR3 protein: CASSIWGRLDQPQHF; CDR3 DNA: TGTGCCAGTAGTATATGGGGACGATTGGATCAGCCCCAGCATTTT
D gene: -; J gene: TRBJ1-2; V gene: TRBV4-1; clone size: -; CDR3 protein: CATSPPLTNYGYTF; CDR3 DNA: TGCGCCACCTCGCCGCCGTTGACTAACTATGGCTACACCTTC
D gene: TRBD2; J gene: TRBJ2-3; V gene: TRBV28; clone size: -; CDR3 protein: CASSLTSGGRDTQYF; CDR3 DNA: TGTGCCAGCAGTCTGACTAGCGGGGGGAGAGATACGCAGTATTTT